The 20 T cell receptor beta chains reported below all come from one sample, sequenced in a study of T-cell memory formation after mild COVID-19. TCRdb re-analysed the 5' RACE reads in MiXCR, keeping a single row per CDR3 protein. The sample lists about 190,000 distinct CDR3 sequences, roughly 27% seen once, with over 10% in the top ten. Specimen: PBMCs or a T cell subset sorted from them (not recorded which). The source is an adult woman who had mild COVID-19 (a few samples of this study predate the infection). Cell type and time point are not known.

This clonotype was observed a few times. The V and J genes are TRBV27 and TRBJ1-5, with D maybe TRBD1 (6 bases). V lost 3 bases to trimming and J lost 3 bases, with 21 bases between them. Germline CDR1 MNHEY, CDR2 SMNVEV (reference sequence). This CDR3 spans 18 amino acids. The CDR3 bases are TGTGCCAGCAGTTTCAGGTTGGCCAGGGGAGTGGTCAATCAGCCCCAGCATTTT. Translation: CASSFRLARGVVNQPQHF.

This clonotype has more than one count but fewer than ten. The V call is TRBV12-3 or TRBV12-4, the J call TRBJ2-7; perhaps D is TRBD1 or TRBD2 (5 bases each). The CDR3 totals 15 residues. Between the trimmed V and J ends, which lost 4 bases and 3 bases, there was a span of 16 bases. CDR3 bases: TGTGCCAGCAGTTCTGGGGGACCTGAGGGCTACGAGCAGTACTTC. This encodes CASSSGGPEGYEQYF.

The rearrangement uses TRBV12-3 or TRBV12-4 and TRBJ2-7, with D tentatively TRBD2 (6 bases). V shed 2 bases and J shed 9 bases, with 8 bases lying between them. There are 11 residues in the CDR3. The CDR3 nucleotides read TGTGCCAGCAGTTTATGGAGGGTGCAGTACTTC. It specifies CASSLWRVQYF.

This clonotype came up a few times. In DNA, the CDR3 is TGCAGTGCTAGAAGGGAAGGGACGGTGAACACTGAAGCTTTCTTT. It codes for CSARREGTVNTEAFF. The chain joins TRBV20-1 to TRBJ1-1; a possible D gene is TRBD1 (5 bases). This CDR3 is built from 15 residues. Germline V gene sequence: CDR1 DFQATT, CDR2 SNEGSKA (reference sequence). Trimming pared 2 bases from V and 0 bases from J, leaving 13 bases between.

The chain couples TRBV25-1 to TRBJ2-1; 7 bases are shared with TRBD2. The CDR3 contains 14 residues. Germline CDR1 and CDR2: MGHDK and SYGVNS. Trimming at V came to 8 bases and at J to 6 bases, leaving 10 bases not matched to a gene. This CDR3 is CASVRRGFGNEQFF. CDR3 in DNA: TGTGCCAGCGTCCGGCGGGGGTTTGGCAATGAGCAGTTCTTC.

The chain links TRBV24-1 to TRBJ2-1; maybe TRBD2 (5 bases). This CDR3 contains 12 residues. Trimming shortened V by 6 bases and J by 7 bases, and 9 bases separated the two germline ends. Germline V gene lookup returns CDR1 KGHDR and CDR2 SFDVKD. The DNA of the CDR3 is TGTGCCACCAGTTTAGGGAGAAATGAGCAGTTCTTC. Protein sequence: CATSLGRNEQFF.

The CDR3 loop is CASSYRGSLTDTQYF. The CDR3 DNA reads as TGTGCCAGCAGTTACAGGGGTAGCCTCACAGATACGCAGTATTTT. This rearrangement joins TRBV6-5 to TRBJ2-3; a weak D match, TRBD1 (5 bases). The CDR3 has 15 amino acids. V lost 2 bases, J lost 2 bases, and 11 bases lay in between. Germline CDR1 is MNHEY and CDR2 is SVGAGI.

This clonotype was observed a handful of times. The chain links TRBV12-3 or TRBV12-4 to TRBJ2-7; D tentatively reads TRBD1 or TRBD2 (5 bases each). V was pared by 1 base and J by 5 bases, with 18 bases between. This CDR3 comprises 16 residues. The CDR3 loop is CASSLGPGTALDEQYF. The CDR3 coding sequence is TGTGCCAGCAGTTTAGGCCCGGGGACGGCCCTTGACGAGCAGTACTTC.

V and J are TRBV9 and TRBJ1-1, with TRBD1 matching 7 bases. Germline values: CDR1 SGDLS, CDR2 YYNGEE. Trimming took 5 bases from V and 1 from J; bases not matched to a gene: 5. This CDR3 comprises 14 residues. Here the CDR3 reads CASSGDSWNTEAFF. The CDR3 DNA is TGTGCCAGCAGTGGGGACAGTTGGAACACTGAAGCTTTCTTT.

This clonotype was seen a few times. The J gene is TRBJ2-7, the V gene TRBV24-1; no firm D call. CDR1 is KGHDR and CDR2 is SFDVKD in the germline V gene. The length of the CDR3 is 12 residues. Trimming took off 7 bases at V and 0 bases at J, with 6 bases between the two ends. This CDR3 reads CATSRNSYEQYF. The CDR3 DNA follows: TGTGCCACCAGCAGGAACTCCTACGAGCAGTACTTC.

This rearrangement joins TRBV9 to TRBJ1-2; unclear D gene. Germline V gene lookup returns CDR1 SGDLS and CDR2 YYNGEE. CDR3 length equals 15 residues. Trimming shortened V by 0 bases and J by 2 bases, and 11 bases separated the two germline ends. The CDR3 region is CASSVGWASNYGYTF. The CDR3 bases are TGTGCCAGCAGCGTAGGATGGGCCTCAAACTATGGCTACACCTTC. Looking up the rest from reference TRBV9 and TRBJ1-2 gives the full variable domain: DSGVTQTPKHLITATGQRVTLRCSPRSGDLSVYWYQQSLDQGLQFLIQYYNGEERAKGNILERFSAQQFPDLHSELNLSSLELGDSALYFCASSVGWASNYGYTFGSGTRLTVV.

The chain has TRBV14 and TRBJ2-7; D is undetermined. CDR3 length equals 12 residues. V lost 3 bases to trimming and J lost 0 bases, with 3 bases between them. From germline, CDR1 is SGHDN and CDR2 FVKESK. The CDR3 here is CASSHSSYEQYV. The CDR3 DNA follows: TGTGCCAGCAGCCATAGCTCCTACGAGCAGTACGTC.

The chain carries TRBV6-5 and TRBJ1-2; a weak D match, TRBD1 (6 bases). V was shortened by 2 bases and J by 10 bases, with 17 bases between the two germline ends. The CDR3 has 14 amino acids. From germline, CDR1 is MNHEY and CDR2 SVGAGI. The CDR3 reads CASSYDQGWVNYTF. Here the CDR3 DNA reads TGTGCCAGCAGTTACGATCAGGGGTGGGTGAACTACACCTTC.

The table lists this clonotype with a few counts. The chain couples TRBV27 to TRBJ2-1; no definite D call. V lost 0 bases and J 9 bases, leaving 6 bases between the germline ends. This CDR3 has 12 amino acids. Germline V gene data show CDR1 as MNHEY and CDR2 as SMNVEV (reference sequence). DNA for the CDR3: TGTGCCAGCAGTTTATCTGGGGTTGAGCAGTTCTTC. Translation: CASSLSGVEQFF.

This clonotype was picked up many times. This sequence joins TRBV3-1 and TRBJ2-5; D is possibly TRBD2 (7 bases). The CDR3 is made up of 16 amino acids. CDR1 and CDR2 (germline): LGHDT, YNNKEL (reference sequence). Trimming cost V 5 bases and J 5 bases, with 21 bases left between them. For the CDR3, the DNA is TGTGCCAGCAGCTTCCGGGGGGCCAGGTCCGGGGAGACCCAGTACTTC. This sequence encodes CASSFRGARSGETQYF.

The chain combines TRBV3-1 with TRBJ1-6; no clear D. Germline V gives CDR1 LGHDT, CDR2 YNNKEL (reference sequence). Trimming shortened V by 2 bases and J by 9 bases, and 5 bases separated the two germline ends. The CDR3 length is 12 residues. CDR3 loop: CASSQSSSPLHF. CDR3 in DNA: TGTGCCAGCAGCCAATCGAGTTCACCCCTCCACTTT.

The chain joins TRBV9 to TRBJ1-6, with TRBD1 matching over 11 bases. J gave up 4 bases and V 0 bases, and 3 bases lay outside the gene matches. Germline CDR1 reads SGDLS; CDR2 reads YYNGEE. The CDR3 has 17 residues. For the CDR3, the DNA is TGTGCCAGCAGCGTAGACAGGGACAGGGGGTATAATTCACCCCTCCACTTT. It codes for CASSVDRDRGYNSPLHF.

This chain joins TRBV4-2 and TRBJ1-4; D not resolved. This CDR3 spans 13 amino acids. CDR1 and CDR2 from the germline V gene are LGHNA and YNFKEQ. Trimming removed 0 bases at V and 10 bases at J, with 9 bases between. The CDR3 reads CASSQERSGKLFF. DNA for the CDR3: TGTGCCAGCAGCCAAGAGCGATCAGGAAAACTGTTTTTT.

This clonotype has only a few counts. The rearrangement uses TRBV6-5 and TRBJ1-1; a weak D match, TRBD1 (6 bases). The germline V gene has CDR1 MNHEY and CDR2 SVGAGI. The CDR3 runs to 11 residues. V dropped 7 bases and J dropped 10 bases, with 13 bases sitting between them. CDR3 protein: CASNGGAGAFF. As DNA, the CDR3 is TGTGCCAGCAACGGGGGCGCTGGAGCTTTCTTT.

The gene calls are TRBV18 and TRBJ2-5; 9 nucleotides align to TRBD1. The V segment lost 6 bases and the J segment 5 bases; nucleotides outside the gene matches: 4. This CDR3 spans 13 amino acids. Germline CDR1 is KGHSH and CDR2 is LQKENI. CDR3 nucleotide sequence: TGTGCCAGCTCGCTGACAGGGGGTGAGACCCAGTACTTC. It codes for CASSLTGGETQYF.